This T cell receptor (beta chain) was sequenced in a study of control samples from healthy donors and cancer patients. Germline V gene data show CDR1 as LGHNT and CDR2 as FRNRAP. V dropped 1 base and J dropped 5 bases, with 6 bases sitting between them. CDR3 length: 13 amino acids. Generated by immunoSEQ multiplex PCR, the TCRdb table keeps only in-frame clones and is missing some. The sample yields around 55,000 clones, more than 70% seen once. Sequencing was performed on PBMCs. The source of this sequence is a man aged 40-55 years with colorectal cancer. This chain links TRBV12-5 with TRBJ1-5; D uncertain. CDR3 amino acids: CASGLEEDQPQHF. In nucleotides, the CDR3 is TGTGCTAGTGGTTTGGAGGAGGATCAGCCCCAGCATTTT.